This T cell receptor (beta chain) was identified in a study of graft-versus-host responses after intestinal transplantation. Study results and caveats: High graft-versus-host to host-versus-graft T cell clonal ratios marked allografts of patients with graft-donor macrochimerism.

TCRdb's table, derived via immunoSEQ multiplex PCR, lists solely in-frame clones and lacks some. There are 15,000 to 20,000 clones in the sample; 65% to 90% occur only once, and about 4% lies in the top ten. Grafts had their tissue processed, releasing intraepithelial and lamina propria lymphocytes. This clone has more than one count but fewer than ten. Its antigen remains unknown. The V and J ends lost 6 bases and 6 bases, in that order; junction bases with no gene match: 1. The CDR3 is made up of 13 amino acids. The germline V gene has CDR1 MNHEY and CDR2 SVGAGI. The source is a human patient who received an intestinal transplant, so some T cells may come from the graft donor. This material consisted of ileum tissue, taken about 80 weeks after intestinal transplantation. This rearrangement joins TRBV6-5 to TRBJ1-6, with 8 positions matching TRBD1. The CDR3 DNA reads as TGTGCCAGCAGCAGGGGGCTTAATTCACCCCTCCACTTT. It specifies CASSRGLNSPLHF.